A single sample gave rise to the 19 T cell receptor beta chains below, sequenced in a study of identical twins. A single record per CDR3 protein comes from TCRdb applying MiXCR to the 5' RACE reads. The profile shows roughly 710,000 distinct CDR3 sequences, 6.1% of them singletons. The sample consisted of naive T cells sorted from blood. These receptors all stem from a man younger than 35 in good health.

This chain joins TRBV7-2 and TRBJ2-7; 9 nucleotides line up with TRBD2. This CDR3 contains 14 residues. J was trimmed by 5 bases and V by 5 bases; bases with no gene match: 7. Germline V gene data show CDR1 as SGHTA and CDR2 as FQGNSA. Here the CDR3 reads CASSPGLARHEQYF. As DNA, the CDR3 is TGTGCCAGCAGCCCGGGACTAGCTCGTCACGAGCAGTACTTC.

This clonotype was observed at least ten times. The chain couples TRBV4-2 to TRBJ2-2; TRBD2 matches at 10 bases. V lost 1 base, J lost 4 bases, and 12 bases stayed unmatched. The CDR3 runs to 19 residues. CDR1 is LGHNA and CDR2 is YNFKEQ in the germline V gene. CDR3 DNA sequence: TGTGCCAGCAGCCAAGGGCAAGCGGGAGGGCCGAGTATCACCGGGGAGCTGTTTTTT. It yields the protein CASSQGQAGGPSITGELFF.

This clonotype came up many times. The rearrangement uses TRBV20-1 and TRBJ1-2; 8 bases match TRBD1. This CDR3 is 14 amino acids long. After removal of 6 bases from V and 3 bases from J, the junction contained 9 bases not matched to a gene. Germline CDR1 reads DFQATT; CDR2 reads SNEGSKA (reference sequence). CDR3 in amino acids: CSANPRGQDYGYTF. In nucleotides, the CDR3 is TGCAGTGCGAACCCCAGGGGGCAGGACTATGGCTACACCTTC.

This clonotype was picked up many times. The chain couples TRBV27 to TRBJ2-3, with D unclear. The CDR3 runs 13 residues. The V gene lost 2 bases and the J gene lost 4 bases, with 7 bases spanning the gap. Germline-derived CDR1 and CDR2 are MNHEY and SMNVEV (reference sequence). CDR3 sequence reads: CASSLIAADTQYF. The CDR3 coding sequence is TGTGCCAGCAGTTTAATAGCTGCAGATACGCAGTATTTT.

The rearrangement links TRBV25-1 to TRBJ2-1; 7 nucleotides line up with TRBD2. After removal of 4 bases from V and 5 bases from J, the junction contained 8 bases not matched to a gene. The CDR3 sequence is 15 residues long. Germline V gene data show CDR1 as MGHDK and CDR2 as SYGVNS. CDR3 bases: TGTGCCAGCAGTGGGGGGGGTCGCCCTAACAATGAGCAGTTCTTC. It codes for CASSGGGRPNNEQFF. Looking up the rest from reference TRBV25-1 and TRBJ2-1 gives the full variable domain: EADIYQTPRYLVIGTGKKITLECSQTMGHDKMYWYQQDPGMELHLIHYSYGVNSTEKGDLSSESTVSRIRTEHFPLTLESARPSHTSQYLCASSGGGRPNNEQFFGPGTRLTVL.

This clonotype came up many times. The chain is built from TRBV20-1 and TRBJ2-1, with 9 bases that match TRBD2. J was trimmed by 4 bases and V by 6 bases; bases with no gene match: 10. The CDR3 runs 15 residues. Germline CDR1 reads DFQATT; CDR2 reads SNEGSKA (reference sequence). CDR3: CSATAGTSLYNEQFF. The CDR3 DNA reads TGCAGTGCAACGGCCGGGACTAGCTTATACAATGAGCAGTTCTTC.

This sequence joins TRBV11-2 and TRBJ1-1; no reliable D call. Germline CDR1 and CDR2: SGHAT and FQNNGV. CDR3 length: 15 amino acids. V lost 0 bases, J lost 4 bases, and 12 bases lay in between. As DNA, the CDR3 is TGTGCCAGCAGCTTAGATGCGGGCGTCGGCACTGAAGCTTTCTTT. This gives the protein CASSLDAGVGTEAFF.

The V gene is TRBV10-3, the J gene TRBJ2-1; 8 nucleotides match TRBD1. Germline values: CDR1 ENHRY, CDR2 SYGVKD. The trim removed 6 bases at V and 8 bases at J, leaving 9 bases unmatched. The CDR3 loop spans 14 amino acids. The CDR3 nucleotides read TGTGCCATCAGGGCGACAGGGGCAGCCGATGAGCAGTTCTTC. This sequence encodes CAIRATGAADEQFF.

This clonotype was seen many times. The rearrangement joins TRBV10-3 to TRBJ2-5; D not resolved. Germline V gives CDR1 ENHRY, CDR2 SYGVKD. The CDR3 sequence is 13 residues long. Trimming pared 3 bases from V and 5 bases from J, leaving 10 bases between. CDR3 sequence: CAISDGTGETQYF. Here the CDR3 DNA reads TGTGCCATCAGTGATGGTACGGGTGAGACCCAGTACTTC.

This clonotype was seen many times. The chain has TRBV3-1 and TRBJ2-1; the D gene could be TRBD1 or TRBD2 (5 bases each). Germline V CDR1 and CDR2: LGHDT, YNNKEL (reference sequence). V lost 1 base and J lost 2, with 12 bases in between. The CDR3 totals 16 residues. CDR3 DNA: TGTGCCAGCAGCCAAGGGGACCGAGGTGCCTACAATGAGCAGTTCTTC. Its translation is CASSQGDRGAYNEQFF.

This chain links TRBV5-1 with TRBJ1-2; D is undetermined. CDR3 length: 13 amino acids. Germline V gene lookup returns CDR1 SGHRS and CDR2 YFSETQ. The V and J ends lost 0 bases and 4 bases respectively, with 7 bases between them. CDR3 region: CASSLEDAYGYTF. CDR3 sequence (DNA): TGCGCCAGCAGCTTGGAGGATGCCTATGGCTACACCTTC.

This clonotype was detected many times. V is TRBV27 and J is TRBJ2-2; TRBD2 is a possible D gene (5 bases). The germline gives CDR1 MNHEY, CDR2 SMNVEV (reference sequence). V lost 5 bases and J 5 bases, leaving 12 bases between the germline ends. The CDR3 is 14 residues long. CDR3 DNA sequence: TGTGCCAGCAGTCTCGGACTTAAGACCGGGGAGCTGTTTTTT. It encodes CASSLGLKTGELFF.

Here the CDR3 DNA reads TGTGCCAGCATTTCGGGACTAGCGGGTCCCGGGGAGCTGTTTTTT. It specifies CASISGLAGPGELFF. The chain couples TRBV12-3 or TRBV12-4 to TRBJ2-2; 12 nucleotides match TRBD2. V was clipped by 7 bases and J by 6 bases; unmatched bases: 6. This CDR3 has 15 residues.

The chain recombines TRBV7-7 with TRBJ2-1; 13 nucleotides line up with TRBD2. Trimming took 5 bases from V and 4 from J; bases not matched to a gene: 5. The CDR3 length is 16 residues. The germline V gene has CDR1 SSHAT and CDR2 FNYEAQ (reference sequence). This CDR3 reads CASSATSGRPYNEQFF. CDR3 coding DNA: TGTGCCAGCAGCGCGACTAGCGGGAGGCCTTACAATGAGCAGTTCTTC.

This clonotype was found many times. The chain couples TRBV7-3 to TRBJ2-1; D not certain. CDR1 is SGHTA and CDR2 is FQGTGA in the germline V gene. The CDR3 is made up of 13 amino acids. Deletions cut 5 bases from V and 11 bases from J, with 16 bases between. CDR3 protein: CASSLQSSRKQFF. CDR3 DNA: TGTGCCAGCAGCCTCCAGAGTTCGCGGAAGCAGTTCTTC.

This clonotype was seen more than once but under ten times. The V call is TRBV11-2, the J call TRBJ2-2, with TRBD1 matching over 9 bases. CDR1 SGHAT and CDR2 FQNNGV come from the germline V gene. The CDR3 contains 16 residues. V shed 2 bases and J 7 bases; nucleotides not matched to a gene: 8. The CDR3 sequence is CASSLPRTGESGELFF. The CDR3 DNA reads TGTGCCAGCAGCTTACCCCGGACAGGGGAGAGCGGGGAGCTGTTTTTT.

This clonotype was seen repeatedly, ten times or more. This rearrangement joins TRBV12-3 or TRBV12-4 to TRBJ2-1; possibly TRBD1 for D (5 bases). The V end lost 7 bases, the J end lost 2 bases, and 15 bases lay between the germline ends. There are 15 residues in the CDR3. The CDR3 nucleotides read TGTGCCAGCATCTTTGGGCCAGGGACCTACAATGAGCAGTTCTTC. It encodes CASIFGPGTYNEQFF.

This clonotype was counted a few times. The chain recombines TRBV6-1 with TRBJ2-1; D might be TRBD2 (5 bases). CDR3 length: 13 residues. Germline V gene sequence: CDR1 MNHNS, CDR2 SASEGT. V was cut by 3 bases and J by 7 bases, with 10 bases left in between. For the CDR3, the DNA is TGTGCCAGCAGTGATACCGGGATAAATGAGCAGTTCTTC. The encoded protein is CASSDTGINEQFF.

This clonotype came up a few times. The CDR3: CASIPGTETDTQYF. In nucleotides, the CDR3 is TGTGCCAGCATCCCAGGGACCGAGACAGATACGCAGTATTTT. This chain links TRBV2 with TRBJ2-3, with D perhaps matching TRBD1 or TRBD2 (5 bases each). The germline gives CDR1 SNHLY, CDR2 FYNNEI. V lost 7 bases to trimming and J lost 3 bases, with 14 bases between them. CDR3 length: 14 residues.